The following is a T cell receptor (beta chain) sequence with its context. The data were obtained in a study of cytomegalovirus exposure and HLA in healthy donors. Vbeta (60) and Jbeta (13) primers were used in the PCR. Profiled with immunoSEQ multiplex PCR; TCRdb holds only in-frame clones, not every one. The sample holds around 170,000 clones; approximately 84% are singletons and the top ten take around 0.37%. Sequences were obtained from PBMCs. The clonotype originates from a boy aged 2 to 10 in good health and CMV-seronegative.

CDR3 loop: CASSEALTGEETQYF. For the CDR3, the DNA is TGTGCCAGCAGTGAAGCTTTAACAGGGGAGGAGACCCAGTACTTC. The chain carries TRBV2 and TRBJ2-5, with 7 nucleotides matching TRBD1. Germline CDR1 SNHLY, CDR2 FYNNEI. CDR3 length equals 15 residues. With 0 bases clipped from V and 5 bases from J, the junction kept 6 bases outside the gene matches.